Shown below are 21 T cell receptor beta chains from a single sample sequenced in a study of T cells in Graves' hyperthyroidism and ophthalmopathy. RNA transcripts were the template for amplifying TCR beta CDR3 regions. The HTBI primer set drove a first-round RT-PCR of the TCR CDR3. TCRdb analysed the multiplex PCR reads with MiXCR anew, one entry per CDR3 protein. The sample includes 500,000 to 650,000 distinct CDR3 sequences, around 15% of them seen just once. The sample comprised blood. These TCRs come from a woman aged 35 to 49 with Graves' hyperthyroidism.

This clonotype showed up many times. The chain joins TRBV3-1 to TRBJ2-5; no clear D. The CDR3 totals 15 residues. V shed 0 bases and J shed 4 bases, with 12 bases lying between them. CDR1 is LGHDT, CDR2 YNNKEL, per germline (reference sequence). CDR3 region: CASSQERLTGETQYF. The DNA for the CDR3 is TGTGCCAGCAGCCAAGAAAGGTTGACCGGAGAGACCCAGTACTTC.

This clonotype was detected many times. The rearrangement joins TRBV20-1 to TRBJ2-7; the D gene is possibly TRBD2 (5 bases). CDR1 DFQATT and CDR2 SNEGSKA come from the germline V gene (reference sequence). This CDR3 is built from 13 residues. The V gene lost 6 bases and the J gene lost 5 bases, with 17 bases spanning the gap. CDR3: CSALAEVGDEQYF. The CDR3 coding sequence is TGCAGTGCCCTCGCGGAAGTCGGGGACGAGCAGTACTTC.

The table lists this clonotype with many counts. The V gene is TRBV2, the J gene TRBJ2-5; a weak D match, TRBD1 (5 bases). V dropped 7 bases and J dropped 2 bases, with 14 bases sitting between them. This CDR3 is 14 amino acids long. Germline loops: CDR1 SNHLY, CDR2 FYNNEI. CDR3 protein: CASTRIDRQETQYF. CDR3 DNA: TGTGCCAGCACCAGGATCGACAGACAAGAGACCCAGTACTTC.

This clonotype was recorded at least ten times. The chain employs TRBV6-1 and TRBJ1-4; the D gene is possibly TRBD1 (5 bases). The CDR3 is made up of 14 amino acids. The V end was cut by 6 bases, the J end by 8 bases, with 16 bases between. Per the germline V gene, CDR1 is MNHNS and CDR2 is SASEGT. The CDR3 loop reads CASSEHGTGEKLFF. CDR3 in DNA: TGTGCCAGCAGCGAACATGGGACGGGGGAAAAACTGTTTTTT.

This clonotype was recorded many times. The CDR3 is CASSQGASYEQYF. The CDR3 DNA is TGCGCCAGCAGCCAGGGAGCCTCCTACGAGCAGTACTTC. This chain connects TRBV4-1 to TRBJ2-7, with D perhaps matching TRBD2 (5 bases). Germline V gene lookup returns CDR1 MGHRA and CDR2 YSYEKL. The germline V and J ends were trimmed by 3 bases and 0 bases, with 6 bases remaining between them. The CDR3 spans 13 residues.

The chain employs TRBV5-1 and TRBJ2-7, with 10 bases aligning to TRBD1. V gave up 4 bases and J gave up 1 base; unmatched junction bases: 5. Germline V gene sequence: CDR1 SGHRS, CDR2 YFSETQ. The CDR3 has 15 amino acids. This CDR3 is CASSMTGGRSYEQYF. The CDR3 DNA follows: TGCGCCAGCAGCATGACAGGGGGCCGATCCTACGAGCAGTACTTC.

This clonotype was observed a handful of times. This sequence joins TRBV6-5 and TRBJ1-1; D is possibly TRBD1 (5 bases). The CDR3 has 15 residues. Germline loops: CDR1 MNHEY, CDR2 SVGAGI. The ends were cut back, 0 bases at V and 5 bases at J, with 13 bases in the middle. CDR3 DNA sequence: TGTGCCAGCAGTTACTCGAGCGCGGGACTTACTGAAGCTTTCTTT. Translating gives CASSYSSAGLTEAFF.

The chain joins TRBV27 to TRBJ2-2; 8 positions agree with TRBD1. CDR3 size: 14 residues. CDR1 is MNHEY, CDR2 SMNVEV, per germline (reference sequence). V trimming: 6 bases; J trimming: 4 bases; junction bases outside the gene matches: 4. CDR3 in DNA: TGTGCCAGCAGGAGAGGGACAGGCACCGGGGAGCTGTTTTTT. Amino acids: CASRRGTGTGELFF.

This clonotype was counted many times. The chain is built from TRBV5-1 and TRBJ2-7; D might be TRBD1 (5 bases). Trimming shortened V by 0 bases and J by 0 bases, and 13 bases separated the two germline ends. CDR3 length: 16 amino acids. CDR1 and CDR2 from the germline V gene are SGHRS and YFSETQ. Here the CDR3 reads CASSLADIPSSYEQYF. The CDR3, as DNA: TGCGCCAGCAGCTTGGCGGACATCCCGAGCTCCTACGAGCAGTACTTC.

There are a few counts of this clonotype. The chain carries TRBV7-9 and TRBJ1-4, with D perhaps TRBD1 (5 bases). Germline V CDR1 and CDR2: SEHNR, FQNEAQ (reference sequence). Deletions cut 6 bases from V and 7 bases from J, with 12 bases between. The CDR3 length is 13 residues. This CDR3 reads CASRRPDSEKLFF. The CDR3 DNA follows: TGTGCCAGCAGGCGCCCCGACAGTGAAAAACTGTTTTTT.

This clonotype showed up many times. The chain joins TRBV28 to TRBJ1-5; no definite D call. The CDR3 loop spans 15 amino acids. V was cut by 0 bases and J by 3 bases, with 9 bases left in between. Germline V gene data show CDR1 as MDHEN and CDR2 as SYDVKM. The CDR3 DNA reads TGTGCCAGCAGTTTATGGGGAGAGGCCAATCAGCCCCAGCATTTT. This codes for CASSLWGEANQPQHF.

This clonotype has ten or more counts. The chain couples TRBV5-1 to TRBJ2-5; either TRBD1 or TRBD2 may fit D (5 bases each). The V and J ends lost 5 bases and 5 bases respectively, with 10 bases between them. The CDR3 sequence is 12 residues long. Germline V gene lookup returns CDR1 SGHRS and CDR2 YFSETQ. This CDR3 reads CASRAGTETQYF. In DNA form, the CDR3 reads TGCGCCAGCAGGGCAGGGACGGAGACCCAGTACTTC.

The chain has TRBV20-1 and TRBJ2-5, with 9 positions matching TRBD2. Germline V CDR1 and CDR2: DFQATT, SNEGSKA (reference sequence). The CDR3 runs to 15 residues. This chain's CDR3 is CSHRDETSGRETQYF. The CDR3 DNA is TGCAGCCATAGAGACGAGACTAGCGGTCGAGAGACCCAGTACTTC.

This clonotype was detected ten times or more. The chain recombines TRBV24-1 with TRBJ2-3; no firm D call. V lost 6 bases to trimming and J lost 1 base, with 10 bases between them. Germline V CDR1 and CDR2: KGHDR, SFDVKD. This CDR3 is built from 14 residues. CDR3 amino acids: CATSRTSRTDTQYF. The CDR3 DNA reads TGTGCCACCAGTCGGACCTCCCGCACAGATACGCAGTATTTT.

V and J are TRBV30 and TRBJ2-7; a weak D match, TRBD2 (6 bases). Germline V lookup: CDR1 GTSNPN, CDR2 SVGIG (reference sequence). V was cut by 4 bases and J by 3 bases, with 22 bases left in between. CDR3 length: 16 amino acids. The CDR3 protein is CAWMGNLGLGVYEQYF. The DNA of the CDR3 is TGTGCCTGGATGGGAAATCTGGGACTGGGTGTCTACGAGCAGTACTTC. Based on the CDR3 plus reference TRBV30 and TRBJ2-7, the full variable domain is SQTIHQWPATLVQPVGSPLSLECTVEGTSNPNLYWYRQAAGRGLQLLFYSVGIGQISSEVPQNLSASRPQDRQFILSSKKLLLSDSGFYLCAWMGNLGLGVYEQYFGPGTRLTVT.

V gene TRBV6-1 combines with J gene TRBJ1-6; tentatively, D is TRBD1 (5 bases). The CDR3 totals 13 residues. With 9 bases removed from V and 5 bases from J, the gap between germline ends came to 11 bases. In germline, CDR1 is MNHNS, CDR2 SASEGT. The DNA for the CDR3 is TGTGCCAGTTCTAGACAGCATAATTCACCCCTCCACTTT. Its translation is CASSRQHNSPLHF.

The chain has TRBV20-1 and TRBJ2-2; 7 nucleotides agree with TRBD1. Germline values: CDR1 DFQATT, CDR2 SNEGSKA (reference sequence). V was clipped by 6 bases and J by 1 base; unmatched bases: 8. This CDR3 has 15 residues. CDR3 in DNA: TGCAGTGCACCAGGGGGAGAGGGGAACACCGGGGAGCTGTTTTTT. Translated: CSAPGGEGNTGELFF.

CDR3 loop: CASSTSGSKETQYF. The CDR3 coding sequence is TGCGCCAGCAGTACCTCCGGGAGTAAAGAGACCCAGTACTTC. The chain recombines TRBV5-1 with TRBJ2-5; a weak D match, TRBD2 (6 bases). Trimming removed 5 bases at V and 3 bases at J, with 14 bases between. The CDR3 has 14 amino acids. The germline V gene encodes CDR1 SGHRS and CDR2 YFSETQ.

This clonotype was observed at least ten times. This chain links TRBV27 with TRBJ2-5, with TRBD2 identical over 14 bases. The trim removed 6 bases at V and 5 bases at J, leaving 5 bases unmatched. This CDR3 region has 15 residues. The germline V gene encodes CDR1 MNHEY and CDR2 SMNVEV (reference sequence). CDR3 DNA sequence: TGTGCCAGCAGACAGGGACTAGCGGGAGTGGAGACCCAGTACTTC. Residues: CASRQGLAGVETQYF.

The V and J genes are TRBV28 and TRBJ2-1; D call uncertain. The germline CDR1 and CDR2 sequences are MDHEN and SYDVKM. Trimming removed 10 bases from V and 2 bases from J, with 12 bases in between. The CDR3 consists of 13 residues. CDR3 loop: CATSGVAYNEQFF. CDR3 bases: TGTGCCACTTCAGGAGTAGCCTACAATGAGCAGTTCTTC.

This clonotype was detected a few times. This chain uses TRBV12-3 or TRBV12-4 with TRBJ2-7; D uncertain. Deletions cut 5 bases from V and 1 base from J, with 18 bases between. The CDR3 runs 16 residues. CDR3 DNA sequence: TGTGCCAGCAGTCCTGCCTTCCTGTCCCTTTCCTACGAGCAGTACTTC. Its protein is CASSPAFLSLSYEQYF.